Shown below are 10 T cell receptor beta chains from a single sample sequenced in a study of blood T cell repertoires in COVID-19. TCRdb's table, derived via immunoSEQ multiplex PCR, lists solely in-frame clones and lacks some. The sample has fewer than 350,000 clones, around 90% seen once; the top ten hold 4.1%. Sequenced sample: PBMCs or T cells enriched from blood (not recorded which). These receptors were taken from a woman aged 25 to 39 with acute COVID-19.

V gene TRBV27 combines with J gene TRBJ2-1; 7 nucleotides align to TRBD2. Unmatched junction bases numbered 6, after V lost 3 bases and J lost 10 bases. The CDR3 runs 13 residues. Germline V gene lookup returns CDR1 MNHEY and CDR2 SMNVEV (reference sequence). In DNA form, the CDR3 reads TGTGCCAGCAGTTTCCGACAGACTAGCGAGCAGTTCTTC. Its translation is CASSFRQTSEQFF.

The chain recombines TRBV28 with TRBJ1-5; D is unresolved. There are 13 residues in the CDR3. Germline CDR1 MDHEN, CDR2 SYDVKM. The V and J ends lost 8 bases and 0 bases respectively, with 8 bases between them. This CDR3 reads CASRTYSNQPQHF. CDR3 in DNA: TGTGCCAGCCGGACTTATAGCAATCAGCCCCAGCATTTT.

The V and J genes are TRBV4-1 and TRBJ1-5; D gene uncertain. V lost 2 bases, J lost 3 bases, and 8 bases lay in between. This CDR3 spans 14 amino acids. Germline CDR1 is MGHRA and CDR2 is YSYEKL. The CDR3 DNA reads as TGCGCCAGCAGCCAATGGGCAGCCAATCAGCCCCAGCATTTT. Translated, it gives CASSQWAANQPQHF.

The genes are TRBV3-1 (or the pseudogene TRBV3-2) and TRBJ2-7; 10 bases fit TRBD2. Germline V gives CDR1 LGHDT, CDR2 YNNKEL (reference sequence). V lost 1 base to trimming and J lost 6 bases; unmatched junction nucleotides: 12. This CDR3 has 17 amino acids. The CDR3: CASSQGPSGSWLGEQYF. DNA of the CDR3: TGTGCCAGCAGCCAAGGTCCTAGCGGGAGCTGGTTGGGCGAGCAGTACTTC.

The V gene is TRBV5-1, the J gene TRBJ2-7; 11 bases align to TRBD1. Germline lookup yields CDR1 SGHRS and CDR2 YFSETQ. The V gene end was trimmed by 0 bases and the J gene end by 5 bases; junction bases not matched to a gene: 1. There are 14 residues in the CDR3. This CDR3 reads CASSLGGQGDEQYF. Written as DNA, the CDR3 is TGCGCCAGCAGCTTGGGGGGACAGGGGGACGAGCAGTACTTC.

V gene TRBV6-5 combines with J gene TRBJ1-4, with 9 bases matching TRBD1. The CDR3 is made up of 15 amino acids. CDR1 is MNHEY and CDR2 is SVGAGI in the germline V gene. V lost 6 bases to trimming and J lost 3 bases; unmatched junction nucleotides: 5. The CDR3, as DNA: TGTGCCAGCAGGCAACAGGGGGCCGCTAATGAAAAACTGTTTTTT. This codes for CASRQQGAANEKLFF.

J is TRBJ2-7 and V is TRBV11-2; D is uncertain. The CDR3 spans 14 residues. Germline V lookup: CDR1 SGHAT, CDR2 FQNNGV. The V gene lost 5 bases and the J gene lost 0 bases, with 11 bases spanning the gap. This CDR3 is CASSPTSVSYEQYF. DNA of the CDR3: TGTGCCAGCAGCCCGACCAGCGTCTCCTACGAGCAGTACTTC. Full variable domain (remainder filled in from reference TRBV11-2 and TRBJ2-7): EAGVAQSPRYKIIEKRQSVAFWCNPISGHATLYWYQQILGQGPKLLIQFQNNGVVDDSQLPKDRFSAERLKGVDSTLKIQPAKLEDSAVYLCASSPTSVSYEQYFGPGTRLTVT.

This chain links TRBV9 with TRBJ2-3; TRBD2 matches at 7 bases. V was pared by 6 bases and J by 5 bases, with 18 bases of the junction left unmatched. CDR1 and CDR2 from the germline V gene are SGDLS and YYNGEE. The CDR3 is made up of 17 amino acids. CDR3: CASKPSQRGPEGDTQYF. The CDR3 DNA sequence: TGTGCCAGCAAACCGAGTCAGCGGGGCCCCGAGGGAGATACGCAGTATTTT.

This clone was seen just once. CDR3 nucleotides: TGTGCCAGCAGTGGCCCTAGGGGCTACACCTTC. It translates to CASSGPRGYTF. The rearrangement joins TRBV28 to TRBJ1-2, with unresolved D. Trimming took 5 bases from V and 8 from J, leaving 9 bases between them. The CDR3 has 11 amino acids. Germline V gene sequence: CDR1 MDHEN, CDR2 SYDVKM.

The CDR3 sequence is CASSPPWWAGGPEGSNEQFF. CDR3 DNA: TGTGCCAGCAGCCCCCCCTGGTGGGCGGGAGGGCCGGAGGGGTCAAATGAGCAGTTCTTC. V is TRBV27 and J is TRBJ2-1; 9 nucleotides align to TRBD2. This CDR3 contains 20 residues. The V gene end was trimmed by 6 bases and the J gene end by 7 bases; junction bases not matched to a gene: 25. Germline assignment: CDR1 MNHEY and CDR2 SMNVEV (reference sequence).